Below, 13 T cell receptor beta chains from the same sample are listed, as sequenced in a study of cytomegalovirus exposure and HLA in healthy donors. A multiplex PCR was run with 60 Vbeta primers and 13 Jbeta primers. Using immunoSEQ multiplex PCR, the repertoire was profiled, and TCRdb retains in-frame clones only, with some absent. The sample contains just over 150,000 clones, roughly three quarters of which appear only once. Specimen: PBMCs. The receptors come from a man aged 40-49 years in good health and CMV-seropositive.

Only a few counts were recorded for this clone. This chain connects TRBV5-4 to TRBJ2-5; perhaps TRBD2 as D (7 bases). V lost 1 base and J lost 4, with 14 bases in between. Per germline, CDR1 SGHNT and CDR2 YYREEE (reference sequence). The CDR3 sequence is 15 residues long. The CDR3 is CASSLWSGGLETQYF. CDR3 sequence (DNA): TGTGCCAGCAGCTTGTGGTCGGGGGGCCTAGAGACCCAGTACTTC.

The CDR3, as DNA: TGTGCCAGCAGCCCCCCCCCGGGACTTAGAGCGGAGACCCAGTACTTC. As protein: CASSPPPGLRAETQYF. The rearrangement joins TRBV5-6 to TRBJ2-5; tentatively, D is TRBD2 (6 bases). CDR3 length: 16 residues. V was shortened by 4 bases and J by 5 bases, with 21 bases between the two germline ends. CDR1 is SGHDT, CDR2 YYEEEE, per germline. The entire variable domain, with the rest obtained from reference TRBV5-6 and TRBJ2-5, is as follows: DAGVTQSPTHLIKTRGQQVTLRCSPKSGHDTVSWYQQALGQGPQFIFQYYEEEERQRGNFPDRFSGHQFPNYSSELNVNALLLGDSALYLCASSPPPGLRAETQYFGPGTRLLVL.

A few counts support this clone. The rearrangement joins TRBV6-1 to TRBJ2-1, with TRBD2 matching over 8 bases. The CDR3 is 15 amino acids. V lost 8 bases and J lost 8; bases outside the gene matches: 14. The germline CDR1 and CDR2 sequences are MNHNS and SASEGT. CDR3 region: CASEKVRGGWDEQFF. The CDR3, as DNA: TGTGCCAGCGAGAAGGTGCGCGGGGGGTGGGATGAGCAGTTCTTC.

The V gene is TRBV7-9, the J gene TRBJ2-1, with TRBD1 matching 7 bases. Germline V gene data show CDR1 as SEHNR and CDR2 as FQNEAQ (reference sequence). Trimming cost V 5 bases and J 10 bases; bases outside gene matches: 14. This CDR3 spans 15 amino acids. CDR3 bases: TGTGCCAGCAGCCCTTACGGGACAGCGGTTTGGGAGCAGTTCTTC. As protein: CASSPYGTAVWEQFF.

V gene TRBV5-1 combines with J gene TRBJ1-1; no clear D. Germline V gives CDR1 SGHRS, CDR2 YFSETQ. The ends were cut back, 0 bases at V and 4 bases at J, with 10 bases in the middle. CDR3 size: 14 residues. This chain's CDR3 is CASSLGAGFTEAFF. CDR3 sequence (DNA): TGCGCCAGCAGCTTGGGGGCTGGGTTCACTGAAGCTTTCTTT. Filled out from reference TRBV5-1 and TRBJ1-1, the complete variable domain reads KAGVTQTPRYLIKTRGQQVTLSCSPISGHRSVSWYQQTPGQGLQFLFEYFSETQRNKGNFPGRFSGRQFSNSRSEMNVSTLELGDSALYLCASSLGAGFTEAFFGQGTRLTVV.

This sequence joins TRBV6-5 and TRBJ1-6, with D tentatively TRBD1 (6 bases). CDR1 and CDR2 from the germline V gene are MNHEY and SVGAGI. The length of the CDR3 is 13 residues. The V and J ends lost 10 bases and 7 bases respectively, with 14 bases between them. In DNA, the CDR3 is TGTGCCACCCGCAGGGGAGGGAATTCACCCCTCCACTTT. It is translated as CATRRGGNSPLHF.

The chain's CDR3 is CASSPTGRGAEAFF. For the CDR3, the DNA is TGTGCCAGCTCACCAACAGGGAGGGGCGCTGAAGCTTTCTTT. The rearrangement links TRBV18 to TRBJ1-1; maybe TRBD1 (6 bases). The germline V gene encodes CDR1 KGHSH and CDR2 LQKENI. This CDR3 has 14 residues. The V and J ends lost 2 bases and 6 bases respectively, with 13 bases between them.

V usage is TRBV11-2 and J usage is TRBJ1-2; the D gene is possibly TRBD1 (6 bases). The CDR3 extends over 14 amino acids. CDR1 is SGHAT and CDR2 is FQNNGV in the germline V gene. V was shortened by 5 bases and J by 2 bases, with 12 bases between the two germline ends. The CDR3 DNA follows: TGTGCCAGCAGCCTGGGGACACAAAACTATGGCTACACCTTC. Its protein is CASSLGTQNYGYTF.

The chain combines TRBV5-4 with TRBJ2-3; D is undetermined. The CDR3 runs to 15 residues. CDR1 SGHNT and CDR2 YYREEE come from the germline V gene (reference sequence). The V end was cut by 3 bases, the J end by 4 bases, with 15 bases between. The CDR3 DNA sequence: TGTGCCAGCAGCTCCGTTAGCCCATGGCCAGATACGCAGTATTTT. Protein product: CASSSVSPWPDTQYF.

The rearrangement uses TRBV7-3 and TRBJ1-1; 7 nucleotides match TRBD1. CDR3 length: 14 residues. The J segment lost 4 bases and the V segment lost 5 bases, leaving 7 bases of the junction unmatched. Per the germline V gene, CDR1 is SGHTA and CDR2 is FQGTGA. The CDR3 is CASSLTGTFTEAFF. The CDR3, as DNA: TGTGCCAGCAGCCTGACAGGGACGTTCACTGAAGCTTTCTTT.

The chain combines TRBV30 with TRBJ1-1; a possible D gene is TRBD1 (5 bases). The CDR3 contains 15 residues. Germline CDR1 reads GTSNPN; CDR2 reads SVGIG (reference sequence). V was clipped by 1 base and J by 7 bases, with 19 bases between them. DNA for the CDR3: TGTGCCTGGAGTGGGCTCTTGGGGGGGAATATTGAAGCTTTCTTT. Residues: CAWSGLLGGNIEAFF.

The table lists this clone with a few counts. This chain connects TRBV6-1 to TRBJ2-2; 7 positions match TRBD2. This CDR3 is 15 amino acids long. Germline V gene data show CDR1 as MNHNS and CDR2 as SASEGT. V lost 6 bases, J lost 9 bases, and 13 bases stayed unmatched. DNA of the CDR3: TGTGCCAGCAGCCCCGGGGGGAGTATACAGAGGGAGCTGTTTTTT. It codes for CASSPGGSIQRELFF.

The chain has TRBV2 and TRBJ1-6; no definite D call. Germline V gene lookup returns CDR1 SNHLY and CDR2 FYNNEI. This CDR3 comprises 14 residues. Trimming removed 6 bases at V and 2 bases at J, with 8 bases between. The CDR3 loop reads CASRGGPYNSPLHF. The CDR3 DNA reads TGTGCCAGCAGGGGAGGGCCCTATAATTCACCCCTCCACTTT. Based on the CDR3 plus reference TRBV2 and TRBJ1-6, the full variable domain is EPEVTQTPSHQVTQMGQEVILRCVPISNHLYFYWYRQILGQKVEFLVSFYNNEISEKSEIFDDQFSVERPDGSNFTLKIRSTKLEDSAMYFCASRGGPYNSPLHFGNGTRLTVT.